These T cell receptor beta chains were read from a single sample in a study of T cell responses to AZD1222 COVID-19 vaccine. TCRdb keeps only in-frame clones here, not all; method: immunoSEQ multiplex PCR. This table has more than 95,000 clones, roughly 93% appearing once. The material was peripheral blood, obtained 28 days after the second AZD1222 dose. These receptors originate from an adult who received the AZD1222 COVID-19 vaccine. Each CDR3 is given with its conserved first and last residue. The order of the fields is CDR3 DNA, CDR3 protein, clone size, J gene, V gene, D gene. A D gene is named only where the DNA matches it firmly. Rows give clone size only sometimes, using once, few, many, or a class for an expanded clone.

TGTGCCAGCAGCTTAGCGGGGCAGGGGTATGGCTACACCTTC | CASSLAGQGYGYTF | - | TRBJ1-2 | TRBV7-9 | -
TGCAGCGTTACGACAGGGCTTAACACCGGGGAGCTGTTTTTT | CSVTTGLNTGELFF | - | TRBJ2-2 | TRBV29-1 | TRBD1
TGTGCCAGCAGCTTAGGGTCGCACCCATACAATGAGCAGTTCTTC | CASSLGSHPYNEQFF | - | TRBJ2-1 | TRBV7-7 | -
TGCGCCAGCAGCCCCCCCAGGGACACCGGGGAGCTGTTTTTT | CASSPPRDTGELFF | - | TRBJ2-2 | TRBV4-1 | -
TGTGCCAGCAGATCCAATCCGACACAGGGCGGGGGCTACACCTTC | CASRSNPTQGGGYTF | once | TRBJ1-2 | TRBV28 | -
TGTGCCAGCAGTTTATGGGCAGGATATGGCTACACCTTC | CASSLWAGYGYTF | - | TRBJ1-2 | TRBV28 | -
TGTGCCAGCAGCGTGGCAGTGGGACAACGCACAGATACGCAGTATTTT | CASSVAVGQRTDTQYF | - | TRBJ2-3 | TRBV9 | -
TGTGCCTGGAGTGTAAGGGGCAATGAGCAGTTCTTC | CAWSVRGNEQFF | - | TRBJ2-1 | TRBV30 | -
TGTGCCAGCAGTTTTTGGTCGGTAAGCACTGAAGCTTTCTTT | CASSFWSVSTEAFF | - | TRBJ1-1 | TRBV28 | -
TGTGCCAGTAGTAGACAGGCCCGGGACGATTCACCCCTCCACTTT | CASSRQARDDSPLHF | few | TRBJ1-6 | TRBV19 | -
TGTGCCAGCAGCTTACCCGACAGTGCGAGTATGAACACTGAAGCTTTCTTT | CASSLPDSASMNTEAFF | - | TRBJ1-1 | TRBV7-9 | -
TGTGCCAGCAGCGTAGCCCTAGCGGACCCCTACGAGCAGTACTTC | CASSVALADPYEQYF | - | TRBJ2-7 | TRBV9 | TRBD2
TGTGCCAGCAGTTTCTTGGTAGCGGGAACGGATGAGCAGTTCTTC | CASSFLVAGTDEQFF | - | TRBJ2-1 | TRBV27 | TRBD2
TGTGCCAGCAGCGATCGGACAGGGGGTACTGAAGCTTTCTTT | CASSDRTGGTEAFF | - | TRBJ1-1 | TRBV9 | TRBD1
TGTGCCAGCAGCGTAGCGGGGACTAGCACAGATACGCAGTATTTT | CASSVAGTSTDTQYF | - | TRBJ2-3 | TRBV9 | -
TGTGCCAGCAGGTCACGGAAGAACACTGAAGCTTTCTTT | CASRSRKNTEAFF | - | TRBJ1-1 | TRBV27 | -
TGTGCCAGCAGTGAGTGGGTTCCGCCCACAGATACGCAGTATTTT | CASSEWVPPTDTQYF | - | TRBJ2-3 | TRBV2 | -
TGTGCCAGCAGCCAAGACTGGGACAGGGAAGTCCACGAGCAGTACTTC | CASSQDWDREVHEQYF | once | TRBJ2-7 | TRBV4-2 | TRBD1
TGTGCCAGCAGTTACGGGGTTGGGGATTCACCCCTCCACTTT | CASSYGVGDSPLHF | - | TRBJ1-6 | TRBV27 | -
TGTGCCTGGAGTAGGACCCCGTCGGGGACCCAGTACTTC | CAWSRTPSGTQYF | - | TRBJ2-5 | TRBV30 | -